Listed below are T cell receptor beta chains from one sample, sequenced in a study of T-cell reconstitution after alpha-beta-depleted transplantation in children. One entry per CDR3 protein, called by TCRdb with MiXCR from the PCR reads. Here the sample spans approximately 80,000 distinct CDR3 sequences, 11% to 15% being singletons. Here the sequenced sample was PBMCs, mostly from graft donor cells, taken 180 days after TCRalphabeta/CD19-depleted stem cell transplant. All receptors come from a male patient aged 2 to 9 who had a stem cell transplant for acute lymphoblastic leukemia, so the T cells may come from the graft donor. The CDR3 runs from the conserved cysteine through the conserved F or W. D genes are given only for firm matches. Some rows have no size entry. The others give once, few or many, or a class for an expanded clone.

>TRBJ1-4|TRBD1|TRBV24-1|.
CATSDRGQGREKLFF
TGTGCCACCAGTGATCGGGGACAGGGGAGGGAAAAACTGTTTTTT
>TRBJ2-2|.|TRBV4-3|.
CASSLRAGELFF
TGCGCCAGCAGCCTTAGGGCCGGGGAGCTGTTTTTT
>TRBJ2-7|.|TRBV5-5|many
CASSFLELGIYEQYF
TGTGCCAGCAGCTTTCTGGAACTAGGAATTTACGAGCAGTACTTC
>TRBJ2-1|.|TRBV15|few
CATSRAIGRGPEREQFF
TGTGCCACCAGCAGAGCTATAGGTCGGGGACCAGAACGGGAGCAGTTCTTC
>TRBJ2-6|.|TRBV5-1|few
CASSLVTSGANVLTF
TGCGCCAGCAGCTTGGTCACCTCTGGGGCCAACGTCCTGACTTTC
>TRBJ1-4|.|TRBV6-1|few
CASSPGATPKEKLFF
TGTGCCAGCAGTCCTGGGGCCACCCCTAAGGAAAAACTGTTTTTT
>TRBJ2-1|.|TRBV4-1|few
CASTIGARSNEQFF
TGCGCCAGCACGATCGGAGCAAGGTCCAATGAGCAGTTCTTC
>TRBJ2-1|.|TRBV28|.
CASSLIGSEQFF
TGTGCCAGCAGTTTAATCGGAAGTGAGCAGTTCTTC
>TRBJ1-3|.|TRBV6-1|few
CASSRDGPGNTIYF
TGTGCCAGCAGCCGGGACGGCCCTGGAAACACCATATATTTT
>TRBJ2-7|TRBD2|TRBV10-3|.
CAISVQLAGALREQYF
TGTGCCATCAGTGTTCAACTAGCGGGAGCCCTCAGGGAGCAGTACTTC
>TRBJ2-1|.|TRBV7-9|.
CASSLGGATLADEQFF
TGTGCCAGCAGCTTAGGAGGGGCCACGCTCGCAGATGAGCAGTTCTTC
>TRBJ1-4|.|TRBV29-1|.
CSVWSGANEKLFF
TGCAGCGTTTGGTCCGGGGCTAATGAAAAACTGTTTTTT
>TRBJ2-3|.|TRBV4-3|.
CASSRLRSGSTDTQYF
TGCGCCAGCAGCCGCCTAAGGAGCGGGAGCACAGATACGCAGTATTTT
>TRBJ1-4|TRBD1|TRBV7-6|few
CASSLYPTGSGEKLFF
TGTGCCAGCAGCTTATATCCGACAGGGAGTGGTGAAAAACTGTTTTTT
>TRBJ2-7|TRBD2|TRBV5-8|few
CASSVGRGYEQYF
TGTGCCAGCAGCGTCGGGAGGGGATACGAGCAGTACTTC
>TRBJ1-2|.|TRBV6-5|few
CASSYEGGYGYTF
TGTGCCAGCAGTTACGAGGGGGGCTATGGCTACACCTTC
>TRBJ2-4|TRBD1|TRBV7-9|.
CASSPLGTGGNIQYF
TGTGCCAGCAGCCCTCTCGGGACAGGGGGAAACATTCAGTACTTC
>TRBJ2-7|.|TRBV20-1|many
CSAGEPRLGEQYF
TGCAGTGCCGGGGAGCCCAGGTTGGGGGAGCAGTACTTC
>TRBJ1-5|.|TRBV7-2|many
CASSLRGGAQHF
TGTGCCAGCAGCTTACGAGGGGGGGCCCAGCATTTT
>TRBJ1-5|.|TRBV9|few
CASSVGGNSNQPQHF
TGTGCCAGCAGCGTAGGAGGGAATAGCAATCAGCCCCAGCATTTT
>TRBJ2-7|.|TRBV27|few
CASSPLSGSGYEQYF
TGTGCCAGCAGTCCCCTTAGTGGGAGTGGCTACGAGCAGTACTTC
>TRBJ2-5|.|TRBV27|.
CASSRLTGFGETQYF
TGTGCCAGCAGTCGATTAACAGGGTTCGGGGAGACCCAGTACTTC
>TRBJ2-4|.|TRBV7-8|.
CASSPRLKKNIQYF
TGTGCCAGCAGCCCTCGCCTGAAAAAAAACATTCAGTACTTC
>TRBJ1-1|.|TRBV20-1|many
CSAPLSGGGRTEAFF
TGCAGTGCGCCGCTGTCGGGGGGAGGAAGGACTGAAGCTTTCTTT